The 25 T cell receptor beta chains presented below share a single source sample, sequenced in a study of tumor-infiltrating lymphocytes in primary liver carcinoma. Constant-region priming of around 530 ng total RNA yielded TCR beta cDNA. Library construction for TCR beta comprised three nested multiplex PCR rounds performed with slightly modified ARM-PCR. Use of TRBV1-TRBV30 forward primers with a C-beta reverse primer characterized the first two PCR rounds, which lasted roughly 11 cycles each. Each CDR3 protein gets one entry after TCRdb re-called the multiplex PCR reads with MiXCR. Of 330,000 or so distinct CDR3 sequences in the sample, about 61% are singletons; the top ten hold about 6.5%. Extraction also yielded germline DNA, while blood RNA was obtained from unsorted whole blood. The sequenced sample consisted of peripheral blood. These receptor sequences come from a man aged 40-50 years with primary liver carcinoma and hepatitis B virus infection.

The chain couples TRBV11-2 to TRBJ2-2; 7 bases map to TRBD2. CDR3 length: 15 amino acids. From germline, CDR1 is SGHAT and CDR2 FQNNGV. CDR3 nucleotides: TGTGTCACCAACACCGGGGGGAGGAACACCGGGGAGCTGTTTTTT. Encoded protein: CVTNTGGRNTGELFF.

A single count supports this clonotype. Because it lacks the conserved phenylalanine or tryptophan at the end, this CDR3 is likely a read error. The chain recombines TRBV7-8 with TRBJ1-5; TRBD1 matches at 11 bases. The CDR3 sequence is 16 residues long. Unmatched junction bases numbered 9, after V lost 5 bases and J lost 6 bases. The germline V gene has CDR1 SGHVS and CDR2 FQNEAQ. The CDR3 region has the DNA TGTGCCAGCAGCCCACCAGGGGACAGGGGGTTTCAGCCCCAGCATTGT. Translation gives CASSPPGDRGFQPQHC.

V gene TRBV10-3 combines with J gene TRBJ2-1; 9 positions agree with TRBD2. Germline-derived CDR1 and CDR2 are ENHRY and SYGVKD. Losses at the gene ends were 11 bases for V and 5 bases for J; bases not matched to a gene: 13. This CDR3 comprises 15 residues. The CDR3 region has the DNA TGTGCCTCGGGGGATAGCGGGAGAGGGAACAATGAGCAGTTCTTC. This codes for CASGDSGRGNNEQFF.

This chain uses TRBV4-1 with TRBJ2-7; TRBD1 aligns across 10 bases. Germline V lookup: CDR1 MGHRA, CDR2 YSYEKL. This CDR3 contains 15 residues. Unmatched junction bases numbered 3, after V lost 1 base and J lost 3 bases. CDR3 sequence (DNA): TGCGCCAGCAGCCAAGGCCGGGACAGGGGCTACGAGCAGTACTTC. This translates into CASSQGRDRGYEQYF.

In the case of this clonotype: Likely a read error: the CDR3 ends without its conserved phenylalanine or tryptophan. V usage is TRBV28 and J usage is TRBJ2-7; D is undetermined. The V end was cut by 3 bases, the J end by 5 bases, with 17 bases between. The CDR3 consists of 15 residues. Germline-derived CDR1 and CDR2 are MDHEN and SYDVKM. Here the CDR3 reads CASSFLYRARHEQYL. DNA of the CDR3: TGTGCCAGCAGTTTTTTGTATCGGGCTAGACACGAGCAGTACCTC.

CDR3 sequence (DNA): TGTGCCAGCAGCTTGGGCCAGGGGGTGGGAGTTGAGCAGTTCTTC. Its translation: CASSLGQGVGVEQFF. The rearrangement links TRBV5-4 to TRBJ2-1; 7 positions agree with TRBD1. Germline V gives CDR1 SGHNT, CDR2 YYREEE (reference sequence). The CDR3 is made up of 15 amino acids. With 0 bases clipped from V and 9 bases from J, the junction kept 9 bases outside the gene matches. Based on the CDR3 plus reference TRBV5-4 and TRBJ2-1, the full variable domain is ETGVTQSPTHLIKTRGQQVTLRCSSQSGHNTVSWYQQALGQGPQFIFQYYREEENGRGNFPPRFSGLQFPNYSSELNVNALELDDSALYLCASSLGQGVGVEQFFGPGTRLTVL.

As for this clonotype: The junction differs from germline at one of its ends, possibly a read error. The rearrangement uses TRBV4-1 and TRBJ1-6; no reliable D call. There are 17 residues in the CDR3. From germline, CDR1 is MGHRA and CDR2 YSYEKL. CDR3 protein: CASSQGTPRFTNSPLHF. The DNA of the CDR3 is TGTGCCAGCAGCCAAGGCACGCCAAGGTTTACGAATTCACCCCTCCACTTT.

CDR3 nucleotides: TGTGCCATCGTAAGCTCCTATAATTCACCCCTCCACTTT. Its translation is CAIVSSYNSPLHF. The chain has TRBV10-3 and TRBJ1-6, with unresolved D. The CDR3 spans 13 residues. V lost 8 bases, J lost 0 bases, and 5 bases lay in between. Germline V gene sequence: CDR1 ENHRY, CDR2 SYGVKD.

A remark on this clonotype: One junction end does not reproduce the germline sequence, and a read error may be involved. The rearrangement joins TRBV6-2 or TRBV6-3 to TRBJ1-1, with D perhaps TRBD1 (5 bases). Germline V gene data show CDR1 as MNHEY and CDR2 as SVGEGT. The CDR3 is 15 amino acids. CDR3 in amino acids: CASRKEGRLDTGAFF. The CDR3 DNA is TGTGCGAGCAGAAAGGAGGGACGGCTGGACACTGGAGCTTTCTTT.

CDR3 in DNA: TGTGCCAGCAGTTACTCGGGGCTAGCGGGACACTACAATGAGCAGTTCTTC. Translated: CASSYSGLAGHYNEQFF. The chain recombines TRBV6-2 or TRBV6-3 with TRBJ2-1; 9 nucleotides align to TRBD2. Losses at the gene ends were 0 bases for V and 3 bases for J; bases not matched to a gene: 6. Germline lookup yields CDR1 MNHEY and CDR2 SVGEGT. There are 17 residues in the CDR3.

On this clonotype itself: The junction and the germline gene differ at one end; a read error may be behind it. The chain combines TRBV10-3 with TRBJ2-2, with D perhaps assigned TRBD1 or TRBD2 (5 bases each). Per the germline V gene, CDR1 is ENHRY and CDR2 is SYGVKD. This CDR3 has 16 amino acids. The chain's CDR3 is CAISEFGQLNTGELSF. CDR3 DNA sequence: TGTGCCATCAGTGAGTTCGGACAACTCAATACCGGGGAGCTGTCTTTT.

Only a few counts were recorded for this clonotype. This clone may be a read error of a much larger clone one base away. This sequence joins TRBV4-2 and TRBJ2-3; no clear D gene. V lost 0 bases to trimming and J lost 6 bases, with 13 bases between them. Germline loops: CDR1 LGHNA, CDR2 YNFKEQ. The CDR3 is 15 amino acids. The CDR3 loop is CASSQDPLAIDTQYF. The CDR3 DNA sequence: TGTGCCAGCAGCCAAGATCCGCTGGCCATTGATACGCAGTATTTT.

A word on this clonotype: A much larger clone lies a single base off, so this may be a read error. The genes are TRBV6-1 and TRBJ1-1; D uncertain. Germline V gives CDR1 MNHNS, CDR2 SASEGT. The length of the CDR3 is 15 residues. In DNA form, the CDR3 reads TGTGCCAGCCATACTCAAGCTTACCTGAACACTGAAGCTTGCTTT. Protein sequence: CASHTQAYLNTEACF.

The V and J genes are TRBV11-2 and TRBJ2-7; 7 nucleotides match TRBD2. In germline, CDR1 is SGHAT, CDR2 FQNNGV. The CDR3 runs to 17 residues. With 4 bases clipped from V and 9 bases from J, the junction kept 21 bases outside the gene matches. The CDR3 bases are TGTGCCAGCAGCTCGATCTGGACTAGACACATTAGAGTGAGGCAGTACTTC. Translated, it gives CASSSIWTRHIRVRQYF.

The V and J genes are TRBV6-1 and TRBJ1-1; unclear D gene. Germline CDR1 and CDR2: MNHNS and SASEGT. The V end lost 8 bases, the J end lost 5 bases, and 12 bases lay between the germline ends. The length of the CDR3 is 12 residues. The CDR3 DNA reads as TGTGCCAGCGAGAAGTGGTCGACTGAAGCTTTCTTT. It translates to CASEKWSTEAFF.

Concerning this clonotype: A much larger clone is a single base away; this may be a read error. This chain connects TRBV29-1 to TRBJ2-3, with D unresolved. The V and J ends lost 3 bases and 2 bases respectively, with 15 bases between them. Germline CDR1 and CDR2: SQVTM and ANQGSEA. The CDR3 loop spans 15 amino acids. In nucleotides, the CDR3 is TGCAGCGTTGATGAGACTGCGCAAAACACAGATACGCAGTATTTT. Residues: CSVDETAQNTDTQYF.

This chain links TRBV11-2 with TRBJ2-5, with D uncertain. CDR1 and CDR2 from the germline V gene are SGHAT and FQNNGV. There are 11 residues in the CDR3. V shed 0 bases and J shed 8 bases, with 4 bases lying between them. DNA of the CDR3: TGTGCCAGCAGCTTAGATGGAACCCAGTACTTC. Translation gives CASSLDGTQYF.

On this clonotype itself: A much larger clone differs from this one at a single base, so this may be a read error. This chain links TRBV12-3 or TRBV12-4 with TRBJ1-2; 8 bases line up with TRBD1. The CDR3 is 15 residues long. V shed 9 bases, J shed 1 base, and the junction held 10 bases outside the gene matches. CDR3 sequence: CASSDRTGINYGYTF. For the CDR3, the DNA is TGTGCCAGTTCAGACCGGACAGGGATTAACTATGGCTACACCTTC.

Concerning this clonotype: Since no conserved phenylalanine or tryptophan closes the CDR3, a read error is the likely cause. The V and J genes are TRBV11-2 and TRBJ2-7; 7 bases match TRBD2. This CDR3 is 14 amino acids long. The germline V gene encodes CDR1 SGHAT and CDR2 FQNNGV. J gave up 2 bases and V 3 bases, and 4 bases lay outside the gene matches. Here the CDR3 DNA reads TGTGCCAGCAGCTTGGGAGGGGAGCCCTACGAGCAGTACTTA. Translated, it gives CASSLGGEPYEQYL.

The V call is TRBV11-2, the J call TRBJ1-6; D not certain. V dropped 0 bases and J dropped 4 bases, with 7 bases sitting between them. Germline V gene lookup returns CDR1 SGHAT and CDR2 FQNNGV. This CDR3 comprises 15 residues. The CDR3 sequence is CASSLDGVYNSPLHF. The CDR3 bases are TGTGCCAGCAGCTTAGACGGGGTGTATAATTCACCCCTCCACTTT.

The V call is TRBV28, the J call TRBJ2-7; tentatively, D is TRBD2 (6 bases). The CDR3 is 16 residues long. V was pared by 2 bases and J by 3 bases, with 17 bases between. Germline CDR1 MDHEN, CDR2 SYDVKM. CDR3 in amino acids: CASSLNGGAVDYEQYF. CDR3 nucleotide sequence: TGTGCCAGCAGTTTAAACGGAGGGGCGGTCGACTACGAGCAGTACTTC.

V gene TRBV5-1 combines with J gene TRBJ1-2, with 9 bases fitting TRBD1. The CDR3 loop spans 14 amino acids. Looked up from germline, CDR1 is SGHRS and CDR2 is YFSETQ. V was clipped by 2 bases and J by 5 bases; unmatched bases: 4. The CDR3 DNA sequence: TGCGCCAGCAGCTTCCAGGACAGGGGATATGGCTACACCTTC. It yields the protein CASSFQDRGYGYTF.

The CDR3 loop reads CSAQAVGSGSLDTQYF. The CDR3 region has the DNA TGCAGTGCCCAGGCGGTCGGTAGCGGGAGTTTGGATACGCAGTATTTT. This chain joins TRBV20-1 and TRBJ2-3; 9 bases match TRBD2. V shed 6 bases, J shed 6 bases, and the junction held 16 bases outside the gene matches. The germline gives CDR1 DFQATT, CDR2 SNEGSKA (reference sequence). This CDR3 contains 16 residues.

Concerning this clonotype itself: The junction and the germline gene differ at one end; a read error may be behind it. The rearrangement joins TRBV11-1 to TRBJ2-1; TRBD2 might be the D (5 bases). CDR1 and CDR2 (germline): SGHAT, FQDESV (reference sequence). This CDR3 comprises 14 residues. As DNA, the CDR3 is TGTGCTAGCAGCTTAGCGAGCGACTACGATGAGCAGTTCTTC. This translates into CASSLASDYDEQFF.

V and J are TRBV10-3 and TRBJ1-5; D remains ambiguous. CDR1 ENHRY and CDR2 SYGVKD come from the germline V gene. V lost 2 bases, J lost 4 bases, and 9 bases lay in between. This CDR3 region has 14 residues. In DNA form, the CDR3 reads TGTGCCATCAGTGAGCGGGGAGCGAATCAGCCCCAGCATTTT. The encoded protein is CAISERGANQPQHF.